This TCR beta chain was identified during a study of blood T cell repertoires in COVID-19. Study-level information: Samples representing acute and convalescent COVID-19 were sourced from the United States, Italy and Spain.

Per the study methods: How many nucleated cells were present was estimated from reference gene primer amplification. Data came from immunoSEQ multiplex PCR; TCRdb stores just in-frame clones and leaves some out. The DNA gave D and trimming, while V, J and clone size come from that table. The repertoire includes about 400,000 clones, around 90% of them detected once, and 2% to 2.5% sits in the top ten. This CDR3 spans 13 amino acids. Losses at the gene ends were 1 base for V and 10 bases for J; bases not matched to a gene: 3. The J gene is TRBJ2-1, the V gene TRBV12-3 or TRBV12-4; 8 bases agree with TRBD2. This clonotype was sampled from a woman aged 40-49 years with acute COVID-19. Sequencing was performed on PBMCs or T cells enriched from blood (not recorded which). The CDR3 DNA reads TGTGCCAGCAGTTTAGATCAGCGGGGGGAGCAGTTCTTC. Its protein is CASSLDQRGEQFF.